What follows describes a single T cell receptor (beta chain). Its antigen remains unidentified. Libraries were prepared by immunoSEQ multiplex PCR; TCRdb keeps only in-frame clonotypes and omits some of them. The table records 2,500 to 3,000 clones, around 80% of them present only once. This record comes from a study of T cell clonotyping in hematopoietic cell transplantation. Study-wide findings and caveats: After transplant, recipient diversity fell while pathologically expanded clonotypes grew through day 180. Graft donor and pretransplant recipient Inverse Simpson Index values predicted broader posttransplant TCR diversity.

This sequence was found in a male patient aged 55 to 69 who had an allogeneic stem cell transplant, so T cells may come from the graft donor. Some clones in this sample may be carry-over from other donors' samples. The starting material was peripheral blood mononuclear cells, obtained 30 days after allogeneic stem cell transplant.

The CDR3, as DNA: TGTGCCAGCAGTTATTCTCGGACAAACTATGGCTACACCTTC. It specifies CASSYSRTNYGYTF. This sequence joins TRBV6-5 and TRBJ1-2; D might be TRBD1 (5 bases). The CDR3 spans 14 residues. Trimming took 3 bases from V and 2 from J, leaving 10 bases between them. CDR1 is MNHEY and CDR2 is SVGAGI in the germline V gene.